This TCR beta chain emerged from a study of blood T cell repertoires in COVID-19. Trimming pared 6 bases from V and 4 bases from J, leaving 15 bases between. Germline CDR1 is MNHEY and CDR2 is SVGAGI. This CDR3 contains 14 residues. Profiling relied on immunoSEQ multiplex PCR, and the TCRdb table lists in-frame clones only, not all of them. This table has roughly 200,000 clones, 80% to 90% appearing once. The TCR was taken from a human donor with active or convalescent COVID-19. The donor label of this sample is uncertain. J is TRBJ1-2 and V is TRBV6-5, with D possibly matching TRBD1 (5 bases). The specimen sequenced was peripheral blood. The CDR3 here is CASSNPDRSYGYTF. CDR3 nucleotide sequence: TGTGCCAGCAGCAACCCCGACAGAAGCTATGGCTACACCTTC.